This T cell receptor (beta chain) emerged from a study of PD-1 blockade in classical Hodgkin lymphoma. About the research overall: The nivolumab dose that patients received was 3 mg/kg, given intravenously every 2 weeks.

Study conclusions and caveats: Newly diagnosed patients had diversity similar to the baseline diversity of complete responders.

Documented time point: cycle 4 day 1 (C4D1), after around six weeks of nivolumab. Every one of the patients relapsed after autologous stem cell transplantation (brentuximab vedotin exposure was variable). In regard to this clone: Its antigen is still unknown.

Only in-frame clones appear in the TCRdb table, and some are missing; sequencing was by immunoSEQ multiplex PCR. The top ten hold 15% to 20% of the sample, which has about 47,000 clones, 80% seen once. The V end was cut by 3 bases, the J end by 2 bases, with 11 bases between. The CDR3 is 15 residues long. CDR1 is MDHEN, CDR2 SYDVKM, per germline. The sequencing here drew on peripheral blood mononuclear cells (PBMCs), taken before the fourth cycle of nivolumab. The chain couples TRBV28 to TRBJ1-5; D uncertain. This receptor was obtained from a human donor with classical Hodgkin lymphoma. The CDR3 sequence is CASSLSLAGNQPQHF. The CDR3 coding sequence is TGTGCCAGCAGTTTGTCCCTGGCAGGCAATCAGCCCCAGCATTTT. The full variable domain, its missing parts supplied by reference TRBV28 and TRBJ1-5, is DVKVTQSSRYLVKRTGEKVFLECVQDMDHENMFWYRQDPGLGLRLIYFSYDVKMKEKGDIPEGYSVSREKKERFSLILESASTNQTSMYLCASSLSLAGNQPQHFGDGTRLSIL.